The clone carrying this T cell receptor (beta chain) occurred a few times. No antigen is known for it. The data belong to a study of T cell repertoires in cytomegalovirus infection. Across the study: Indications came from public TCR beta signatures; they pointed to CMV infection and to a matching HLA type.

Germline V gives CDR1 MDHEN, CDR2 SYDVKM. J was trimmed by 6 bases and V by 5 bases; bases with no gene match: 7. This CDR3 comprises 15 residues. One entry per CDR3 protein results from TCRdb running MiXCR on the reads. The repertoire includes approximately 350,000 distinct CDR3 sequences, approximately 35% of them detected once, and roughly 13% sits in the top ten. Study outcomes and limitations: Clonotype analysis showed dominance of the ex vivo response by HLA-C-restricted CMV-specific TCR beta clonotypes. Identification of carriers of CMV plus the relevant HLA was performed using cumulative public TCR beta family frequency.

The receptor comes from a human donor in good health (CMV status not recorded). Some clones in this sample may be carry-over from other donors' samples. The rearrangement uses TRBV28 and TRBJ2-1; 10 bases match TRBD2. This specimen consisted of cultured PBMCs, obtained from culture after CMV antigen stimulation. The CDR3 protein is CASSPEAGGPNEQFF. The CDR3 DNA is TGTGCCAGCAGTCCGGAAGCGGGAGGGCCCAATGAGCAGTTCTTC. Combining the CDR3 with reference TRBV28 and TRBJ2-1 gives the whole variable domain DVKVTQSSRYLVKRTGEKVFLECVQDMDHENMFWYRQDPGLGLRLIYFSYDVKMKEKGDIPEGYSVSREKKERFSLILESASTNQTSMYLCASSPEAGGPNEQFFGPGTRLTVL.